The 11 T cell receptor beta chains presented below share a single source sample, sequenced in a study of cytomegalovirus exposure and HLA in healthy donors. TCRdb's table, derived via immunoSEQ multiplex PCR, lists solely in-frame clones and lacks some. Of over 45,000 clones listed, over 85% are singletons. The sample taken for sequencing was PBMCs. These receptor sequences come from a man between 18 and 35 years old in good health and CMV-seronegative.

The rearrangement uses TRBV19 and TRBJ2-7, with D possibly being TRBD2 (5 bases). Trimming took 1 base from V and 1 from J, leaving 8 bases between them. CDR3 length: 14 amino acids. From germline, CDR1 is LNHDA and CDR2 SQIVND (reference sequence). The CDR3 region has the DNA TGTGCCAGTAGTATAGCCGAGGGTTCCTACGAGCAGTACTTC. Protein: CASSIAEGSYEQYF.

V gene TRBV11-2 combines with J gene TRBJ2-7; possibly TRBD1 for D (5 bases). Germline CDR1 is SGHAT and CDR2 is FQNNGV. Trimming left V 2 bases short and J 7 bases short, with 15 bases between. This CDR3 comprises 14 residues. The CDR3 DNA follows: TGTGCCAGCAGCTTATTGGCAGGGATGAGGGAGCAGTACTTC. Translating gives CASSLLAGMREQYF. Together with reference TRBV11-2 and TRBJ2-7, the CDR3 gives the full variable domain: EAGVAQSPRYKIIEKRQSVAFWCNPISGHATLYWYQQILGQGPKLLIQFQNNGVVDDSQLPKDRFSAERLKGVDSTLKIQPAKLEDSAVYLCASSLLAGMREQYFGPGTRLTVT.

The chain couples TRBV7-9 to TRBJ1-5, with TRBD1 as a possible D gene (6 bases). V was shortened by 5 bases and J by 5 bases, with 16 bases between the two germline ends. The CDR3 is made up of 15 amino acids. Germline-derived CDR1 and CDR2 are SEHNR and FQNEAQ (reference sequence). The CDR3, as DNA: TGTGCCAGCAGCGCCTCACAGGGAGGGGATCAGCCCCAGCATTTT. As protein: CASSASQGGDQPQHF.

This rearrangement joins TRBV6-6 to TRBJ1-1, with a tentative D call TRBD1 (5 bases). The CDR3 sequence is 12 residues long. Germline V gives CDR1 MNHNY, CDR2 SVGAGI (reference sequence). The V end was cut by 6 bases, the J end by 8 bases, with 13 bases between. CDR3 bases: TGTGCCAGCAGCGGCGGGGGGGTGGAAGCTTTCTTT. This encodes CASSGGGVEAFF.

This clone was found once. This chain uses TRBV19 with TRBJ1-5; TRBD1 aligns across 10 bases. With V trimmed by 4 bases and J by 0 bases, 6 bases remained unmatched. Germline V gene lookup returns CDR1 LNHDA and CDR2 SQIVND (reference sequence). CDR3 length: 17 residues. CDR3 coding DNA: TGTGCCAGTAGTACGACAGGGGGCCCTTATAGCAATCAGCCCCAGCATTTT. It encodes CASSTTGGPYSNQPQHF.

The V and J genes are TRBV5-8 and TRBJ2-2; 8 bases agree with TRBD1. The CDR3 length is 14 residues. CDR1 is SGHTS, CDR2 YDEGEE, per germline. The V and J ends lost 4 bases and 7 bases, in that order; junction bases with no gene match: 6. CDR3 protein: CASSTTGVVGELFF. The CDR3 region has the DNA TGTGCCAGCAGCACGACAGGGGTAGTCGGGGAGCTGTTTTTT. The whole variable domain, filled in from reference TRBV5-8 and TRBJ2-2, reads EAGVTQSPTHLIKTRGQQATLRCSPISGHTSVYWYQQALGLGLQFLLWYDEGEERNRGNFPPRFSGRQFPNYSSELNVNALELEDSALYLCASSTTGVVGELFFGEGSRLTVL.

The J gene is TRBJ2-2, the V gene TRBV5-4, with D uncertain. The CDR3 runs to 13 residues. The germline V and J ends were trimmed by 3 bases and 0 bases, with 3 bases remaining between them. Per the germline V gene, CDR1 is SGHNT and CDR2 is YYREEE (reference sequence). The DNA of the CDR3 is TGTGCCAGCAGCTCTACGAACACCGGGGAGCTGTTTTTT. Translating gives CASSSTNTGELFF. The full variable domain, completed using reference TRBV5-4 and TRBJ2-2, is ETGVTQSPTHLIKTRGQQVTLRCSSQSGHNTVSWYQQALGQGPQFIFQYYREEENGRGNFPPRFSGLQFPNYSSELNVNALELDDSALYLCASSSTNTGELFFGEGSRLTVL.

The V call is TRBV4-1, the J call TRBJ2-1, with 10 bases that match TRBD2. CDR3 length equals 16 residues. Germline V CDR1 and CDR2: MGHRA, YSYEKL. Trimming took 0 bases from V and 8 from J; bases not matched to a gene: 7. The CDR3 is CASSQDPSGSFDEQFF. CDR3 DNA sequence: TGCGCCAGCAGCCAAGATCCTAGCGGGAGTTTTGATGAGCAGTTCTTC.

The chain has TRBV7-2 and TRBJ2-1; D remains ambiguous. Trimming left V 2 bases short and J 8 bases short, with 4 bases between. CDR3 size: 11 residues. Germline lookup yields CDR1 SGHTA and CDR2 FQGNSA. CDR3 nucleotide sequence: TGTGCCAGCAGCTTATCTTATGAGCAGTTCTTC. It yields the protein CASSLSYEQFF.

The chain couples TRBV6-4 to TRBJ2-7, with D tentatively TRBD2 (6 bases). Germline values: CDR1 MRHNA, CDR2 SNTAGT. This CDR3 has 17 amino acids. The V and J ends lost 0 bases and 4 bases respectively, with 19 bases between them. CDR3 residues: CASSDSVGTYAGYEQYF. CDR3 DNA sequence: TGTGCCAGCAGTGACTCGGTAGGGACCTACGCGGGGTACGAGCAGTACTTC.

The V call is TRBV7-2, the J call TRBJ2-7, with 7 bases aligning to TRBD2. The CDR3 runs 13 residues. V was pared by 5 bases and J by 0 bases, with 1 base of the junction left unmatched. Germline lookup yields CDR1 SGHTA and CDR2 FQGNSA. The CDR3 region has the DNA TGTGCCAGCAGCCGGACTAGCTCCTACGAGCAGTACTTC. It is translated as CASSRTSSYEQYF. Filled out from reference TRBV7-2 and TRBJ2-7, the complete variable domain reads GAGVSQSPSNKVTEKGKDVELRCDPISGHTALYWYRQSLGQGLEFLIYFQGNSAPDKSGLPSDRFSAERTGGSVSTLTIQRTQQEDSAVYLCASSRTSSYEQYFGPGTRLTVT.